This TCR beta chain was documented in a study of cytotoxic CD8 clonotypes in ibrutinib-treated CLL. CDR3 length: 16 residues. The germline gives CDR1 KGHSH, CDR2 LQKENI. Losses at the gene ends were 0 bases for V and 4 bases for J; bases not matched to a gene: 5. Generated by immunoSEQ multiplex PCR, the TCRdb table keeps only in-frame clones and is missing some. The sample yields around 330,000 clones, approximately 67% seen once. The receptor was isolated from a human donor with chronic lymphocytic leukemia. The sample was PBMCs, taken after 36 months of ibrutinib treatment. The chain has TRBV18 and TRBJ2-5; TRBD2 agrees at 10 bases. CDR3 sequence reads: CASSPPGLAIGETQYF. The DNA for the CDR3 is TGTGCCAGCTCACCACCGGGACTAGCGATAGGAGAGACCCAGTACTTC.